The entry below gives a single T cell receptor beta chain sequence along with its context. This clonotype was seen only a few times. Its binding antigen is unknown. Nothing much larger sits one base from this clone, and base qualities are not available. The method behind the library was PCR. The sequencing machine was an Illumina HiSeq 2500. TCR libraries were prepared with molecular barcoding, using unique molecular identifiers to normalize TCRbeta repertoire quantification. The public reads were reprocessed in TCRdb via fastp at Q25 and MiXCR, keeping in-frame beta chains. All rows with the same CDR3 protein become a single entry with the most common DNA and genes. A total of 15,000 to 20,000 distinct CDR3 sequences appear in this sample, over 10% of them only once. Together, the top ten hold 70% to 80% of the sample. This entry comes from a study of T-cell reconstitution after alpha-beta-depleted transplantation in children (dated by TCRdb to 2016 to 2018). In terms of the full investigation: The study quantitatively tracked T-cell immune reconstitution after TCRalphabeta/CD19-depleted allogeneic hematopoietic cell transplantation in children using TCR repertoire profiling.

What the research found in general, with its limitations: Over subsequent months, a decline in hyperexpanded clone frequencies was noted, and after one year, T-cell counts and TCRbeta diversity were mostly ascribed to newly produced T cells. Apparently early alphabetaT-cell count recovery about two months after transplant reportedly relied on only several hundred rapidly expanded clones derived from non-depleted graft cells. In some patients, the high TCRbeta diversity seen at day 60 was put down to recipient T cells and intrathymic progenitors that had survived conditioning.

The meaning of the sample's treatment or condition label: allogeneic hematopoietic cell transplantation with graft depleted of TCRalphabeta T cells and CD19 B cells. The transplant recipients were children given TCRalphabeta/CD19-depleted allogeneic hematopoietic cell grafts. CDR1 MNHEY and CDR2 SMNVEV were looked up in the germline V gene (reference sequence). A distance of 6 bases separates the germline ends of V and J, which lose 6 bases and 0 bases respectively. Reading from cysteine to phenylalanine, the CDR3 counts 13 amino acids. Only the CDR3 region is kept as DNA, spanning 39 bases read in frame from base 1.

Rearrangement joined TRBV27 to TRBJ2-1; perhaps TRBD2 is the D gene, with 6 bases matching. The source is a boy under three years old who had a stem cell transplant for Wiskott-Aldrich syndrome, so the T cells may come from the graft donor. Sequencing used PBMCs, mostly from graft donor cells, obtained 180 days after TCRalphabeta/CD19-depleted stem cell transplant. The sequenced DNA: TGTGCCAGCAGCGGGAGCTCCTACAATGAGCAGTTCTTC. Translated, it gives CASSGSSYNEQFF.